These T cell receptor beta chains were read from a single sample in a study of T-cell reconstitution after alpha-beta-depleted transplantation in children. A single record per CDR3 protein comes from TCRdb applying MiXCR to the PCR reads. The sample shows roughly 170,000 distinct CDR3 sequences, roughly 7.5% of them seen only once. Here the sequenced sample was PBMCs from the stem cell graft donor, taken from the stem cell graft. The receptors come from a human donor who donated a stem cell graft to a child with Wiskott-Aldrich syndrome. CDR3s include the opening cysteine and the closing phenylalanine or tryptophan. The D gene is left open where the match is weak. Clone size is given for some rows only: seen once, a few or many times, or a class if the clone is expanded.

v_call	d_call	clone_size	j_call	cdr3_aa	cdr3_nt
TRBV10-3	-	many	TRBJ1-1	CAISESGRVTEAFF	TGTGCCATCAGTGAGTCTGGTAGGGTCACTGAAGCTTTCTTT
TRBV18	-	-	TRBJ2-3	CASSPSLVDTQYF	TGTGCCAGCTCACCTAGCCTGGTTGATACGCAGTATTTT
TRBV6-5	TRBD1	many	TRBJ2-7	CASRPTGSYEQYF	TGTGCCAGCAGGCCGACAGGGTCCTACGAGCAGTACTTC
TRBV20-1	-	many	TRBJ2-7	CSARVSSRGSEQYF	TGCAGTGCTAGAGTTTCCAGCCGCGGATCAGAGCAGTACTTC
TRBV5-1	-	many	TRBJ2-7	CASSLLQDGKNEQYF	TGCGCCAGCAGCTTGTTACAGGATGGGAAAAACGAGCAGTACTTC
TRBV4-3	-	many	TRBJ2-1	CASSQEGPEGPSNEQFF	TGCGCCAGCAGCCAAGAAGGACCGGAGGGCCCCTCTAATGAGCAGTTCTTC
TRBV15	-	many	TRBJ1-2	CATSRVEGSDGYTF	TGTGCCACCAGCAGAGTGGAGGGATCGGATGGCTACACCTTC
TRBV12-3/TRBV12-4	TRBD2	many	TRBJ2-7	CASSSLAGGFDEQYF	TGTGCCAGCAGTTCGCTAGCGGGAGGGTTCGACGAGCAGTACTTC
TRBV18	TRBD1	few	TRBJ1-6	CASSPPKGADYNSPLHF	TGTGCCAGCTCACCACCAAAGGGGGCCGACTATAATTCACCCCTCCACTTT
TRBV5-1	-	few	TRBJ1-6	CASSLARGAAADSPLHF	TGCGCCAGCAGCTTGGCTCGCGGGGCCGCTGCGGATTCACCCCTCCACTTT
TRBV24-1	-	many	TRBJ2-1	CATTGRDPNEQFF	TGTGCCACCACGGGAAGGGACCCCAATGAGCAGTTCTTC
TRBV5-5	TRBD2	many	TRBJ2-3	CASSLGAGGSDTQYF	TGTGCCAGCAGCTTGGGTGCGGGAGGATCAGATACGCAGTATTTT
TRBV18	-	many	TRBJ1-1	CASSPKTGLEAFF	TGTGCCAGCTCACCGAAGACAGGACTCGAAGCTTTCTTT
TRBV4-1	-	many	TRBJ2-7	CASSPNREMNPYEQYF	TGCGCCAGCAGCCCAAACCGAGAAATGAATCCCTACGAGCAGTACTTC
TRBV6-2/TRBV6-3	TRBD1	few	TRBJ1-6	CATHGTGVVTLHF	TGTGCCACCCACGGGACAGGGGTCGTGACCCTCCACTTT
TRBV19	-	many	TRBJ1-1	CASIGFSEAFF	TGTGCCAGTATCGGTTTCTCTGAAGCTTTCTTT
TRBV5-6	TRBD2	many	TRBJ2-7	CASSFFTGGPLEQYF	TGTGCCAGCAGCTTTTTCACGGGAGGGCCGCTCGAGCAGTACTTC
TRBV5-1	-	few	TRBJ2-2	CASSLPPRSNTGELFF	TGCGCCAGCAGCTTGCCCCCCAGGAGCAACACCGGGGAGCTGTTTTTT
TRBV20-1	-	many	TRBJ2-1	CSAREVLRIEFF	TGCAGTGCTAGAGAAGTACTAAGGATTGAGTTCTTC
TRBV27	TRBD1	many	TRBJ1-2	CASSFDRVGFGYTF	TGTGCCAGCAGCTTTGACAGGGTCGGGTTTGGCTACACCTTC
TRBV11-2	-	few	TRBJ2-2	CASSFLGAGELFF	TGTGCCAGCAGCTTTCTGGGGGCCGGGGAGCTGTTTTTT
TRBV30	-	-	TRBJ2-3	CAWSVGRNADTQYF	TGTGCCTGGAGTGTAGGAAGAAACGCAGATACGCAGTATTTT